These 18 T cell receptor beta chains share one sample of origin, sequenced in a study of blood T cells in healthy people across ages. PCR was performed a second time for roughly 6 to 12 cycles using a sample-barcoded 5' primer and a J-beta primer mix. One entry per CDR3 protein results from TCRdb running MiXCR on the 5' RACE reads. The sample lists more than 1,400,000 distinct CDR3 sequences, around 42% seen once, with approximately 7.9% in the top ten. Sequencing was done on a sample of blood. These receptors were obtained from a woman younger than 35 in good health.

The V gene is TRBV20-1, the J gene TRBJ2-3, with 7 positions matching TRBD2. The germline gives CDR1 DFQATT, CDR2 SNEGSKA (reference sequence). This CDR3 is 17 amino acids long. After removal of 4 bases from V and 5 bases from J, the junction contained 18 bases not matched to a gene. The CDR3 here is CSANPGQAGLVKDTQYF. The DNA of the CDR3 is TGCAGTGCTAATCCGGGGCAAGCAGGACTAGTAAAAGATACGCAGTATTTT.

The chain employs TRBV9 and TRBJ1-1; no definite D call. The V end lost 0 bases, the J end lost 3 bases, and 6 bases lay between the germline ends. CDR3 length equals 13 residues. CDR1 is SGDLS and CDR2 is YYNGEE in the germline V gene. The chain's CDR3 is CASSVEVYTEAFF. As DNA, the CDR3 is TGTGCCAGCAGCGTAGAGGTGTACACTGAAGCTTTCTTT.

The chain is built from TRBV25-1 and TRBJ1-2, with D maybe TRBD1 (5 bases). Trimming cost V 3 bases and J 5 bases, with 16 bases left between them. CDR1 is MGHDK, CDR2 SYGVNS, per germline. The CDR3 totals 15 residues. In DNA, the CDR3 is TGTGCCAGCAGTGACCTAGGGACGGTTGCTTATGGCTACACCTTC. This gives the protein CASSDLGTVAYGYTF.

This clonotype was picked up a small number of times. The chain links TRBV7-2 to TRBJ2-5; the D is unclear. Germline lookup yields CDR1 SGHTA and CDR2 FQGNSA. V gave up 8 bases and J gave up 4 bases, with 14 bases separating them. This CDR3 comprises 13 residues. DNA for the CDR3: TGTGCCAGCCTCCCCGACCTAAGAGAGACCCAGTACTTC. Protein product: CASLPDLRETQYF. The complete variable domain, with remaining parts taken from reference TRBV7-2 and TRBJ2-5, reads GAGVSQSPSNKVTEKGKDVELRCDPISGHTALYWYRQSLGQGLEFLIYFQGNSAPDKSGLPSDRFSAERTGGSVSTLTIQRTQQEDSAVYLCASLPDLRETQYFGPGTRLLVL.

This clonotype was recorded many times. The chain couples TRBV2 to TRBJ1-6; D perhaps matches TRBD1 (6 bases). Deletions cut 4 bases from V and 4 bases from J, with 11 bases between. Germline CDR1 SNHLY, CDR2 FYNNEI. The CDR3 is 15 amino acids. CDR3 loop: CASSATGQYNSPLHF. The CDR3 DNA reads TGTGCCAGCAGTGCGACAGGACAGTATAATTCACCCCTCCACTTT. The variable domain in full, with the rest retrieved from reference TRBV2 and TRBJ1-6, is EPEVTQTPSHQVTQMGQEVILRCVPISNHLYFYWYRQILGQKVEFLVSFYNNEISEKSEIFDDQFSVERPDGSNFTLKIRSTKLEDSAMYFCASSATGQYNSPLHFGNGTRLTVT.

This clonotype was counted a few times. The V gene is TRBV6-6, the J gene TRBJ2-7; D possibly matches TRBD1 or TRBD2 (7 bases each). The germline CDR1 and CDR2 sequences are MNHNY and SVGAGI (reference sequence). This CDR3 is 15 amino acids long. Trimming shortened V by 2 bases and J by 6 bases, and 17 bases separated the two germline ends. The CDR3 here is CASSYGQGGLTEQYF. The CDR3 nucleotides are TGTGCCAGCAGTTACGGGCAGGGGGGGTTGACCGAGCAGTACTTC.

V and J are TRBV6-1 and TRBJ1-2; 7 bases match TRBD1. Germline loops: CDR1 MNHNS, CDR2 SASEGT. V lost 7 bases and J lost 2; bases outside the gene matches: 4. The CDR3 consists of 13 residues. The CDR3 reads CASIGQANYGYTF. The CDR3 DNA is TGTGCCAGCATTGGACAGGCGAACTATGGCTACACCTTC.

This sequence joins TRBV12-3 or TRBV12-4 and TRBJ1-1; the match to TRBD1 covers 7 bases. Trimming at V came to 5 bases and at J to 5 bases, leaving 11 bases not matched to a gene. The CDR3 spans 15 residues. This CDR3 reads CASSPNRGMGTEAFF. In DNA form, the CDR3 reads TGTGCCAGCAGTCCGAACAGGGGAATGGGAACTGAAGCTTTCTTT.

The rearrangement links TRBV20-1 to TRBJ2-7; D is possibly TRBD1 (5 bases). The V gene lost 3 bases and the J gene lost 7 bases, with 13 bases spanning the gap. Looked up from germline, CDR1 is DFQATT and CDR2 is SNEGSKA (reference sequence). This CDR3 comprises 12 residues. CDR3 residues: CSARQGLREQYF. The CDR3 region has the DNA TGCAGTGCTAGGCAGGGTTTGAGGGAGCAGTACTTC.

This sequence joins TRBV7-9 and TRBJ2-7, with D tentatively TRBD1 (6 bases). Germline CDR1 SEHNR, CDR2 FQNEAQ (reference sequence). Trimming pared 5 bases from V and 5 bases from J, leaving 7 bases between. This CDR3 spans 11 amino acids. In DNA form, the CDR3 reads TGTGCCAGCAGCCGACAGGACGAGCAGTACTTC. Amino acid sequence: CASSRQDEQYF.

The gene calls are TRBV6-5 and TRBJ1-6; 9 bases are a match to TRBD1. Trimming removed 7 bases from V and 4 bases from J; junction bases left unmatched: 5. CDR3 length: 15 residues. CDR1 and CDR2 (germline): MNHEY, SVGAGI. As DNA, the CDR3 is TGTGCCAGCACCAGGACAGGGGAATATAATTCACCCCTCCACTTT. Its translation: CASTRTGEYNSPLHF.

The V call is TRBV7-2, the J call TRBJ1-2; 8 bases match TRBD1. This CDR3 contains 16 residues. V lost 2 bases to trimming and J lost 2 bases; unmatched junction nucleotides: 7. The V gene's germline CDR1 is SGHTA and CDR2 FQGNSA. CDR3 coding DNA: TGTGCCAGCAGCTTACAGGGGGCTAATTTAAACTATGGCTACACCTTC. Its translation is CASSLQGANLNYGYTF.

The chain employs TRBV9 and TRBJ1-4; D remains ambiguous. The germline V gene has CDR1 SGDLS and CDR2 YYNGEE. This CDR3 region has 12 residues. Trimming cost V 0 bases and J 12 bases, with 9 bases left between them. The CDR3 reads CASSVGGQELFF. The CDR3 nucleotides are TGTGCCAGCAGCGTAGGTGGCCAGGAACTGTTTTTT.

The V and J genes are TRBV3-1 and TRBJ1-2, with D possibly matching TRBD1 (5 bases). The CDR3 runs to 15 residues. Germline V gives CDR1 LGHDT, CDR2 YNNKEL (reference sequence). Trimming removed 4 bases from V and 8 bases from J, with 20 bases in between. The CDR3 is CASSPRGQELGGYTF. CDR3 DNA: TGTGCCAGCAGCCCCCGAGGACAAGAGTTAGGAGGCTACACCTTC.

The chain uses TRBV20-1 and TRBJ2-4, with 8 bases lining up with TRBD2. The assigned J gene may be wrong: the sequence end matches TRBJ2-7 better. Germline V CDR1 and CDR2: DFQATT, SNEGSKA (reference sequence). The CDR3 runs to 13 residues. CDR3 DNA: TGCAGTGCCAATAGCGGGGCCTCCTACGAGCAGTACTTC. It translates to CSANSGASYEQYF.

The chain joins TRBV6-2 or TRBV6-3 to TRBJ2-3, with 9 nucleotides matching TRBD1. Germline V gene lookup returns CDR1 MNHEY and CDR2 SVGEGT. CDR3 length equals 15 residues. V lost 11 bases, J lost 3 bases, and 12 bases stayed unmatched. CDR3 sequence (DNA): TGTGCCGGCACCATAGGGACAGGGAGGACAGATACGCAGTATTTT. Translating it yields CAGTIGTGRTDTQYF.

The chain links TRBV2 to TRBJ2-4, with TRBD1 matching 12 bases. The end of the DNA aligns better with TRBJ2-7, so the J call may be wrong. CDR3 length: 15 amino acids. Germline CDR1 SNHLY, CDR2 FYNNEI. The CDR3 DNA reads as TGTGCCAGCCTAGGGGGGACAGGGGGCTTAGACGAGCAGTACTTC. Translated, it gives CASLGGTGGLDEQYF.

This clonotype showed up just a few times. V is TRBV2 and J is TRBJ2-7; 11 nucleotides line up with TRBD1. V was pared by 5 bases and J by 4 bases, with 10 bases of the junction left unmatched. CDR1 SNHLY and CDR2 FYNNEI come from the germline V gene. The CDR3 loop spans 16 amino acids. The CDR3 bases are TGTGCCAGCAGTCCACCGGGACAGGGGGTTAGTTACGAGCAGTACTTC. Translated, it gives CASSPPGQGVSYEQYF.